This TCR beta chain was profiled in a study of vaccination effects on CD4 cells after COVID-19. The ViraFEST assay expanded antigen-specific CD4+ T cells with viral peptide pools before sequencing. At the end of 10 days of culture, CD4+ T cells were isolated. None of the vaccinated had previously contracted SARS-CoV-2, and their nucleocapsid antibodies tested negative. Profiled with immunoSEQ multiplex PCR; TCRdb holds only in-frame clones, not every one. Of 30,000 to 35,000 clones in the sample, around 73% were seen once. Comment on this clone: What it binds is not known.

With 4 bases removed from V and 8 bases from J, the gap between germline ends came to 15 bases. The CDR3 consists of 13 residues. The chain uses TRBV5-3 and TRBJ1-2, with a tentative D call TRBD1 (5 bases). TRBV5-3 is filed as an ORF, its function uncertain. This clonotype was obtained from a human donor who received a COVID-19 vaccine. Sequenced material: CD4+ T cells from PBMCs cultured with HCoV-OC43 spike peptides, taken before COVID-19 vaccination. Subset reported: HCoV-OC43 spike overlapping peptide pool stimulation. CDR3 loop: CARSPRQRWGYTF. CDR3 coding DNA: TGTGCCAGAAGCCCCCGACAGCGGTGGGGCTACACCTTC.